This T cell receptor beta chain comes out of a study of shared clonotypes between healthy human individuals. Generated by immunoSEQ multiplex PCR, the TCRdb table keeps only in-frame clones and is missing some. The sample has just over 2,000,000 clones, around 96% seen once. The V end was cut by 2 bases, the J end by 0 bases, with 14 bases between. The CDR3 is 16 amino acids. The germline gives CDR1 SNHLY, CDR2 FYNNEI. Naive CD8 cells, CD45RO-negative and positively selected for CCR7, excluded terminally differentiated effector memory CD45RA+ cells. As to this clone: Its antigen is currently unknown.

General observations from the study: The study's rarefaction showed incomplete sorted-subset sequencing despite large depth.

This clonotype originated in a man aged 18-30 years in good health. The specimen sequenced was naive CD8+ T cells sorted from blood. The chain combines TRBV2 with TRBJ2-7; D is uncertain. The CDR3 DNA follows: TGTGCCAGCAGTGAATTTGGGGAACGAAGCTCCTACGAGCAGTACTTC. It translates to CASSEFGERSSYEQYF.